One sample yielded the 5 T cell receptor beta chains listed below, sequenced in a study of cytomegalovirus exposure and HLA in healthy donors. In the PCR, 60 Vbeta and 13 Jbeta primers were used. Generated by immunoSEQ multiplex PCR, the TCRdb table keeps only in-frame clones and is missing some. The data show 160,000 or so clones, about 80% seen once. The sequencing sample was made of PBMCs. Receptors originate from a man aged 25-45 years in good health and CMV-seronegative.

This clone showed up just a few times. The CDR3 loop is CAWSGTSGGPTDTQYF. The CDR3 DNA follows: TGTGCCTGGAGTGGGACTAGCGGGGGGCCCACAGATACGCAGTATTTT. The chain couples TRBV30 to TRBJ2-3; 14 nucleotides align to TRBD2. With 1 base clipped from V and 2 bases from J, the junction kept 2 bases outside the gene matches. Germline lookup yields CDR1 GTSNPN and CDR2 SVGIG (reference sequence). This CDR3 has 16 amino acids.

V and J are TRBV14 and TRBJ2-7; D uncertain. CDR3 length: 15 residues. V shed 0 bases and J shed 2 bases, with 11 bases lying between them. The V gene's germline CDR1 is SGHDN and CDR2 FVKESK. CDR3 region: CASSQDEALPYEQYF. In nucleotides, the CDR3 is TGTGCCAGCAGCCAAGATGAGGCCCTACCCTACGAGCAGTACTTC.

The genes are TRBV19 and TRBJ2-4; D possibly corresponds to TRBD2 (6 bases). The CDR3 length is 14 residues. The V end lost 4 bases, the J end lost 1 base, and 8 bases lay between the germline ends. CDR1 is LNHDA and CDR2 is SQIVND in the germline V gene (reference sequence). CDR3 region: CASSTGVAKNIQYF. The DNA for the CDR3 is TGTGCCAGTAGTACGGGGGTGGCCAAAAACATTCAGTACTTC.

The rearrangement joins TRBV19 to TRBJ2-5, with 10 bases lining up with TRBD2. The J call is in doubt because the DNA end fits TRBJ2-7 better. The V gene's germline CDR1 is LNHDA and CDR2 SQIVND (reference sequence). The CDR3 has 13 residues. CDR3 sequence reads: CASSSGSFGEQYF. DNA for the CDR3: TGTGCCAGCTCTAGCGGGAGTTTTGGCGAGCAGTACTTC.

This rearrangement joins TRBV28 to TRBJ2-3; no clear D gene. V lost 6 bases and J lost 4, with 8 bases in between. Germline V CDR1 and CDR2: MDHEN, SYDVKM. CDR3 length: 12 amino acids. The CDR3 reads CASRQIPDTQYF. Written as DNA, the CDR3 is TGTGCCAGCAGGCAGATCCCAGATACGCAGTATTTT.